The 24 T cell receptor beta chains in this list originate from one sample, sequenced in a study of OX40 agonist ivuxolimab in advanced cancers. Repertoires were generated with immunoSEQ multiplex PCR, while TCRdb's copy carries only in-frame clones and drops some. The top ten hold approximately 0.99% of the sample, which has approximately 81,000 clones, around 83% seen once. The sequences come from CD4+ or CD8+ T cells sorted from blood, collected in a trial of the OX40 agonist ivuxolimab. Receptors were obtained from an adult with an advanced solid tumor such as melanoma, head and neck, liver or kidney cancer.

The chain has TRBV6-5 and TRBJ2-7, with D unclear. This CDR3 has 11 amino acids. In germline, CDR1 is MNHEY, CDR2 SVGAGI. V was cut by 3 bases and J by 8 bases, with 8 bases left in between. The DNA for the CDR3 is TGTGCCAGCAGTTATAAGGGAAAGCAGTACTTC. It is translated as CASSYKGKQYF.

This chain joins TRBV20-1 and TRBJ2-1, with D possibly matching TRBD1 (5 bases). The V end lost 2 bases, the J end lost 10 bases, and 9 bases lay between the germline ends. Germline V gene lookup returns CDR1 DFQATT and CDR2 SNEGSKA (reference sequence). This CDR3 contains 11 residues. The CDR3 reads CSARNRHEQFF. CDR3 sequence (DNA): TGCAGTGCTAGAAACAGGCACGAGCAGTTCTTC.

This chain joins TRBV10-2 and TRBJ2-1; TRBD2 agrees at 12 bases. This CDR3 is 17 amino acids long. With V trimmed by 2 bases and J by 5 bases, 7 bases remained unmatched. Germline CDR1 is WSHSY and CDR2 is SAAADI. The CDR3 region has the DNA TGCGCCAGCAGTGAGGGCCGGCTAGCGGGGGGGAACAATGAGCAGTTCTTC. Its translation is CASSEGRLAGGNNEQFF.

This chain connects TRBV6-5 to TRBJ1-1; D may be TRBD1 (6 bases). CDR1 is MNHEY and CDR2 is SVGAGI in the germline V gene. Trimming removed 6 bases at V and 6 bases at J, with 14 bases between. This CDR3 is built from 13 residues. The CDR3 protein is CASRENGGSEAFF. CDR3 in DNA: TGTGCCAGCAGGGAAAATGGGGGCTCTGAAGCTTTCTTT.

The rearrangement uses TRBV11-2 and TRBJ2-7; no firm D call. CDR1 and CDR2 (germline): SGHAT, FQNNGV. The V gene lost 2 bases and the J gene lost 5 bases, with 13 bases spanning the gap. This CDR3 contains 14 residues. Written as DNA, the CDR3 is TGTGCCAGCAGCTTATATGGGGAATTGGACGAGCAGTACTTC. Translating gives CASSLYGELDEQYF. Together with reference TRBV11-2 and TRBJ2-7, the CDR3 gives the full variable domain: EAGVAQSPRYKIIEKRQSVAFWCNPISGHATLYWYQQILGQGPKLLIQFQNNGVVDDSQLPKDRFSAERLKGVDSTLKIQPAKLEDSAVYLCASSLYGELDEQYFGPGTRLTVT.

The chain joins TRBV6-1 to TRBJ1-2; possible D gene TRBD1, 6 bases. The V gene lost 5 bases and the J gene lost 5 bases, with 15 bases spanning the gap. CDR1 is MNHNS and CDR2 is SASEGT in the germline V gene. The length of the CDR3 is 14 residues. The CDR3 loop reads CASSRAGVDYGYTF. CDR3 nucleotides: TGTGCCAGCAGTAGGGCAGGGGTGGATTATGGCTACACCTTC.

This clone has a handful of counts. J is TRBJ2-5 and V is TRBV7-2, with TRBD2 identical over 7 bases. Losses at the gene ends were 1 base for V and 4 bases for J; bases not matched to a gene: 9. The CDR3 consists of 16 residues. Looked up from germline, CDR1 is SGHTA and CDR2 is FQGNSA. CDR3 nucleotides: TGTGCCAGCAGCTTAGTGTCTAGCGGATGGGGAGAGACCCAGTACTTC. It codes for CASSLVSSGWGETQYF.

The chain employs TRBV18 and TRBJ1-2; D remains unclear. Trimming stripped 0 bases from V and 2 bases from J, with 7 bases between. Germline CDR1 is KGHSH and CDR2 is LQKENI. The CDR3 loop spans 14 amino acids. CDR3 amino acids: CASSPPNGNYGYTF. The CDR3 nucleotides read TGTGCCAGCTCACCACCGAACGGGAACTATGGCTACACCTTC.

The chain uses TRBV5-4 and TRBJ1-1, with a tentative D call TRBD1 (5 bases). In germline, CDR1 is SGHNT, CDR2 YYREEE (reference sequence). The germline V and J ends were trimmed by 0 bases and 0 bases, with 6 bases remaining between them. This CDR3 is 14 amino acids long. The CDR3 is CASSLDRMNTEAFF. The CDR3 DNA is TGTGCCAGCAGCTTGGACAGGATGAACACTGAAGCTTTCTTT.

The J gene is TRBJ2-5, the V gene TRBV18; 13 nucleotides agree with TRBD2. Germline V CDR1 and CDR2: KGHSH, LQKENI. The CDR3 runs 16 residues. The V gene end was trimmed by 6 bases and the J gene end by 5 bases; junction bases not matched to a gene: 9. DNA of the CDR3: TGTGCCAGCTCTCGAACAGGGACTAGCGGGGTCGAGACCCAGTACTTC. Protein product: CASSRTGTSGVETQYF.

The CDR3 DNA sequence: TGTGCCAGCAGCGTAGCCACGACAGGGGAAAAACTGTTTTTT. Protein: CASSVATTGEKLFF. This rearrangement joins TRBV9 to TRBJ1-4; TRBD1 aligns across 7 bases. CDR1 is SGDLS, CDR2 YYNGEE, per germline. V lost 0 bases and J lost 8; bases outside the gene matches: 4. The CDR3 consists of 14 residues. The full variable domain, completed using reference TRBV9 and TRBJ1-4, is DSGVTQTPKHLITATGQRVTLRCSPRSGDLSVYWYQQSLDQGLQFLIQYYNGEERAKGNILERFSAQQFPDLHSELNLSSLELGDSALYFCASSVATTGEKLFFGSGTQLSVL.

Only one count was recorded for this clone. The CDR3: CASSWPELGNEQFF. The CDR3 bases are TGTGCCAGCAGCTGGCCCGAGCTCGGCAATGAGCAGTTCTTC. V is TRBV7-9 and J is TRBJ2-1; D not certain. Trimming took 4 bases from V and 6 from J, leaving 13 bases between them. This CDR3 is built from 14 residues. CDR1 is SEHNR, CDR2 FQNEAQ, per germline (reference sequence).

The rearrangement uses TRBV6-6 and TRBJ2-2; unclear D gene. Trimming left V 7 bases short and J 3 bases short, with 15 bases between. Germline lookup yields CDR1 MNHNY and CDR2 SVGAGI (reference sequence). This CDR3 region has 15 residues. In nucleotides, the CDR3 is TGTGCCAGCAAACCGACTTTTGCGGACACCGGGGAGCTGTTTTTT. Translation: CASKPTFADTGELFF.

The J gene is TRBJ1-5, the V gene TRBV6-5; D call uncertain. The V gene lost 2 bases and the J gene lost 11 bases, with 10 bases spanning the gap. Per germline, CDR1 MNHEY and CDR2 SVGAGI. The CDR3 has 12 amino acids. The CDR3 reads CASSYGSSSQHF. CDR3 bases: TGTGCCAGCAGTTACGGGTCCTCTTCCCAGCATTTT.

This clone has a single count. This chain connects TRBV10-1 to TRBJ2-1; D is ambiguous. V lost 0 bases and J lost 9, with 9 bases in between. The CDR3 covers 13 residues. Germline CDR1 is WNHNN and CDR2 is SYGVQD (reference sequence). The CDR3 protein is CASSESGLAEQFF. The CDR3 DNA sequence: TGCGCCAGCAGTGAGTCCGGGCTGGCTGAGCAGTTCTTC.

CDR3 DNA sequence: TGCGCCAGCAGCTTCGGACAGGATTCCTACGAGCAGTACTTC. Encoded protein: CASSFGQDSYEQYF. The chain links TRBV4-1 to TRBJ2-7; 7 nucleotides match TRBD1. Germline lookup yields CDR1 MGHRA and CDR2 YSYEKL. The CDR3 length is 14 residues. The V and J ends lost 5 bases and 1 base, in that order; junction bases with no gene match: 5.

The chain links TRBV11-2 to TRBJ2-5; tentatively, D is TRBD1 (6 bases). With 5 bases removed from V and 7 bases from J, the gap between germline ends came to 14 bases. Germline assignment: CDR1 SGHAT and CDR2 FQNNGV. The CDR3 covers 13 residues. CDR3: CASSLRGGGTQYF. The CDR3 DNA reads as TGTGCCAGCAGCCTTAGAGGGGGTGGGACCCAGTACTTC.

The chain is built from TRBV4-1 and TRBJ1-1; D is unresolved. V gave up 4 bases and J gave up 2 bases, with 17 bases separating them. The CDR3 runs 16 residues. Germline V lookup: CDR1 MGHRA, CDR2 YSYEKL. CDR3 sequence (DNA): TGCGCCAGCAGCCGGGAGTCGACGGGGTTTAACACTGAAGCTTTCTTT. Protein sequence: CASSRESTGFNTEAFF.

This clone appeared a single time. The chain has TRBV5-5 and TRBJ2-7; D unclear. This CDR3 contains 13 residues. V lost 0 bases, J lost 2 bases, and 6 bases lay in between. From germline, CDR1 is SGHKS and CDR2 YYEKEE (reference sequence). The CDR3 protein is CASSLVSTYEQYF. The CDR3 DNA reads TGTGCCAGCAGCTTGGTTAGTACCTACGAGCAGTACTTC.

The V call is TRBV6-1, the J call TRBJ2-5; D is possibly TRBD1 or TRBD2 (6 bases each). Judging by the DNA end, TRBJ2-7 fits better; the J call may be wrong. The length of the CDR3 is 15 residues. Germline values: CDR1 MNHNS, CDR2 SASEGT. The CDR3 nucleotides are TGTGCCAGCAGTGACGGGGGCAGCTTTTACTACGAGCAGTACTTC. Amino acids: CASSDGGSFYYEQYF.

This rearrangement joins TRBV12-5 to TRBJ2-2; 10 bases fit TRBD2. Trimming took 5 bases from V and 0 from J; bases not matched to a gene: 9. The CDR3 spans 18 residues. In germline, CDR1 is LGHNT, CDR2 FRNRAP. The CDR3 region has the DNA TGTGCTAGTGGTCGCAGATATAGCGGGAGGACGAACACCGGGGAGCTGTTTTTT. Encoded protein: CASGRRYSGRTNTGELFF.

The rearrangement links TRBV4-2 to TRBJ2-1, with D perhaps matching TRBD2 (6 bases). CDR1 and CDR2 from the germline V gene are LGHNA and YNFKEQ. This CDR3 is built from 16 residues. Between the trimmed V and J ends, which lost 1 base and 2 bases, there was a span of 12 bases. CDR3 coding DNA: TGTGCCAGCAGCCAAGTGGAGGGCTCTCCCTACAATGAGCAGTTCTTC. Its translation: CASSQVEGSPYNEQFF.

The chain uses TRBV4-1 and TRBJ1-1, with TRBD1 matching over 9 bases. Germline lookup yields CDR1 MGHRA and CDR2 YSYEKL. The CDR3 runs 16 residues. V shed 1 base, J shed 1 base, and the junction held 4 bases outside the gene matches. In DNA, the CDR3 is TGCGCCAGCAGCCAAGCCTCGGGACAGGGGAACACTGAAGCTTTCTTT. Protein sequence: CASSQASGQGNTEAFF.

V is TRBV11-2 and J is TRBJ2-2; no definite D call. Germline CDR1 is SGHAT and CDR2 is FQNNGV. The CDR3 totals 17 residues. Trimming shortened V by 1 base and J by 3 bases, and 15 bases separated the two germline ends. CDR3 amino acids: CASSLAAGASYTGELFF. In DNA form, the CDR3 reads TGTGCCAGCAGCTTAGCCGCAGGTGCCTCTTACACCGGGGAGCTGTTTTTT.